This T cell receptor (beta chain) was captured by sequencing in a study of cytomegalovirus exposure and HLA in healthy donors (TCRdb year 2017). For the wider study: According to a later analysis, one platform produced both the 120 validation repertoires and the 666 repertoires of the first cohort. The study was designed to test whether signatures of past pathogen exposure could be identified by cataloging public T cell receptors. Along with the 666-subject first cohort, a separate validation cohort of more than 90 different subjects was used. The study combined high-throughput TCR immunosequencing, statistical association of individual TCRs with disease status, and machine learning to predict cytomegalovirus infection status. The full study reports these points: While some public TCRs were present in many individuals, most TCR sequences turned up only very rarely across donors. A total of around 150 TCR beta chains were listed by the study as associated with cytomegalovirus. It was suggested by the authors that the approach could potentially be generalized to other disease states and immunological phenotypes. The classifier was reported to diagnose cytomegalovirus status with high specificity and sensitivity in both the original cohort and the validation cohort. A later analysis lacked HLA typing for the validation cohort, so it scored co-occurrence in that cohort across all 120 repertoires. In a later analysis, TCRs clustered in the first cohort were found to also tend to co-occur in the roughly 120 validation repertoires, with 94% of cluster scores above 0. A few of the identified cytomegalovirus-associated TCR beta chains were confirmed in vitro to be specific for cytomegalovirus antigens.

The method behind the library was the immunoSEQ multiplex PCR assay. Per the source publication's procedure: A statistical classification framework was developed to diagnose cytomegalovirus status using the catalog of TCR beta chain sequences. The clones in this table, taken by TCRdb from immuneACCESS, are in-frame only. Not every clone is retained; where verified, under half of the shortfall comes from an unresolved V gene, and the cause of the rest is unknown. The D gene and trimming were derived from the DNA, and the V and J assignments and clone size from that table. The sample table lists approximately 65,000 clones, about 92% of them with a count of one. The top ten constitute approximately 5.3% of the sample. Separate from the approximately 700-subject first cohort, the validation cohort of 90 to 150 subjects was the group to which the donors belonged. CDR1 SGHDN and CDR2 FVKESK are derived from the germline V gene. From the cysteine through the phenylalanine, the CDR3 covers 16 amino acids. Only the CDR3 DNA is retained, 48 bases long and in frame from the first base. Trimming leaves V shorter by 1 base and J shorter by 12 bases, with the junction holding 15 bases beyond the gene matches.

About this clone: This clone's antigen is unknown. There are no base qualities to consult, and no much larger clone falls within one base.

The sample taken for sequencing was PBMCs. The rearranged segments are TRBV14 and TRBJ2-1, and TRBD2 matches 7 of the central bases. The receptor comes from a man aged 18 to 29 in good health and CMV-seropositive. The CDR3 region has the sequence CASSQVGELATAGQFF. The base sequence is TGTGCCAGCAGCCAAGTGGGAGAACTAGCGACTGCGGGGCAGTTCTTC.